One and the same sample provided the 7 T cell receptor beta chains below, sequenced in a study of beta chain features in type 1 diabetes. Broader study findings: A moderate, significant TCRB CDR3 shortening appeared in type 1 diabetes across four CD4+ subsets.

The study reverse transcribed the entire isolated RNA, so it sequenced expressed TCRB transcripts. Only in-frame clones appear in the TCRdb table, and some are missing; sequencing was by immunoSEQ multiplex PCR. The sample consists of more than 120,000 clones, approximately 13% of them appearing once. Antigens for these TCRs are unknown. Material: central memory CD4+ T cells from blood. The source is a man aged 18 to 29 with type 1 diabetes.

The J gene is TRBJ2-7, the V gene TRBV10-3; TRBD1 agrees at 7 bases. With V trimmed by 7 bases and J by 2 bases, 5 bases remained unmatched. Germline V gene lookup returns CDR1 ENHRY and CDR2 SYGVKD. The CDR3 covers 13 residues. The CDR3 bases are TGTGCCATCAATCCGGGACAGACCTACGAGCAGTACTTC. Amino acids: CAINPGQTYEQYF.

This clone came up a few times. This chain links TRBV30 with TRBJ1-5, with 8 bases fitting TRBD1. V shed 3 bases and J 3 bases; nucleotides not matched to a gene: 7. CDR1 is GTSNPN and CDR2 is SVGIG in the germline V gene (reference sequence). The CDR3 extends over 15 amino acids. The CDR3 DNA is TGTGCCTGGAGCCGGACAGGGACGAACAATCAGCCCCAGCATTTT. It codes for CAWSRTGTNNQPQHF.

This clone was counted between two and nine times. The chain joins TRBV29-1 to TRBJ1-2, with 11 bases lining up with TRBD1. The CDR3 covers 11 residues. Looked up from germline, CDR1 is SQVTM and CDR2 is ANQGSEA. The V and J ends lost 7 bases and 8 bases, in that order; junction bases with no gene match: 3. In DNA form, the CDR3 reads TGCAGCGCCCGGGACAGGGGGGGCTACACCTTC. It encodes CSARDRGGYTF.

The chain combines TRBV6-5 with TRBJ2-5; 10 bases match TRBD2. Germline loops: CDR1 MNHEY, CDR2 SVGAGI. The CDR3 has 15 amino acids. V shed 3 bases, J shed 5 bases, and the junction held 6 bases outside the gene matches. The CDR3 DNA follows: TGTGCCAGCAGTTATCCTAGCGGGGGTGTGGAGACCCAGTACTTC. This sequence encodes CASSYPSGGVETQYF.

The chain carries TRBV7-2 and TRBJ2-5; 8 nucleotides align to TRBD2. J was trimmed by 7 bases and V by 3 bases; bases with no gene match: 7. Germline-derived CDR1 and CDR2 are SGHTA and FQGNSA. CDR3 length equals 14 residues. CDR3 in DNA: TGTGCCAGCAGCTTCGGCGGGGGGCTGGGGACCCAGTACTTC. Translated, it gives CASSFGGGLGTQYF.

This clone has just a few counts. This chain connects TRBV7-9 to TRBJ2-3; 11 nucleotides match TRBD2. V trimming: 0 bases; J trimming: 5 bases; junction bases outside the gene matches: 4. CDR3 length equals 16 residues. CDR1 is SEHNR, CDR2 FQNEAQ, per germline (reference sequence). CDR3 loop: CASSLAASGGQDTQYF. For the CDR3, the DNA is TGTGCCAGCAGCTTAGCTGCTAGCGGGGGGCAAGATACGCAGTATTTT.

This sequence joins TRBV15 and TRBJ1-1; 7 bases align to TRBD1. V dropped 11 bases and J dropped 0; count of bases not matched to a gene: 6. From germline, CDR1 is LNHNV and CDR2 YYDKDF (reference sequence). The CDR3 is 13 residues long. CDR3 residues: CASRQGVNTEAFF. CDR3 nucleotide sequence: TGTGCCTCTCGACAGGGAGTGAACACTGAAGCTTTCTTT. The full variable domain, with the rest looked up from reference TRBV15 and TRBJ1-1, is DAMVIQNPRYQVTQFGKPVTLSCSQTLNHNVMYWYQQKSSQAPKLLFHYYDKDFNNEADTPDNFQSRRPNTSFCFLDIRSPGLGDTAMYLCASRQGVNTEAFFGQGTRLTVV.